The present TCR beta chain was sequenced within a study of cytomegalovirus exposure and HLA in healthy donors. It was with 60 Vbeta and 13 Jbeta primers that the PCR ran. Data came from immunoSEQ multiplex PCR; TCRdb stores just in-frame clones and leaves some out. The sample includes 180,000 or so clones, around four fifths of them seen just once. Trimming took 7 bases from V and 0 from J; bases not matched to a gene: 10. This CDR3 spans 17 amino acids. CDR1 MNHEY and CDR2 SMNVEV come from the germline V gene (reference sequence). This clonotype was obtained from a woman in her 30s in good health and CMV-seronegative. The chain recombines TRBV27 with TRBJ2-3; 10 positions agree with TRBD2. Sequencing was carried out using PBMCs. CDR3 coding DNA: TGTGCCAGCATTCCTAGCGGGGGACCTGCTAGCACAGATACGCAGTATTTT. Translated: CASIPSGGPASTDTQYF.